These 3 T cell receptor beta chains share one sample of origin, sequenced in a study of T cell responses to AZD1222 COVID-19 vaccine. The protocol was immunoSEQ multiplex PCR, while the TCRdb copy is restricted to in-frame clones and leaves out a portion. Here the sample spans about 120,000 clones, roughly 93% being singletons. The sequencing here drew on peripheral blood, taken 28 days after the second AZD1222 dose. The origin of the receptors is an adult who received the AZD1222 COVID-19 vaccine.

V gene TRBV4-1 combines with J gene TRBJ2-3; 9 bases align to TRBD2. CDR3 size: 17 residues. After removal of 0 bases from V and 4 bases from J, the junction contained 8 bases not matched to a gene. Germline loops: CDR1 MGHRA, CDR2 YSYEKL. CDR3 in amino acids: CASSQEGGRAGSDTQYF. The DNA for the CDR3 is TGCGCCAGCAGCCAAGAGGGCGGGAGGGCAGGATCAGATACGCAGTATTTT.

As DNA, the CDR3 is TGCGCCAGCAGCCCCGGGACAGTGAGTGGAGAGACCCAGTACTTC. It codes for CASSPGTVSGETQYF. V and J are TRBV5-1 and TRBJ2-5; 7 bases line up with TRBD1. In germline, CDR1 is SGHRS, CDR2 YFSETQ. The CDR3 has 15 amino acids. Losses at the gene ends were 4 bases for V and 4 bases for J; bases not matched to a gene: 10. The entire variable domain, with the rest obtained from reference TRBV5-1 and TRBJ2-5, is as follows: KAGVTQTPRYLIKTRGQQVTLSCSPISGHRSVSWYQQTPGQGLQFLFEYFSETQRNKGNFPGRFSGRQFSNSRSEMNVSTLELGDSALYLCASSPGTVSGETQYFGPGTRLLVL.

The chain carries TRBV5-1 and TRBJ2-6; possible D gene TRBD1, 5 bases. Germline lookup yields CDR1 SGHRS and CDR2 YFSETQ. The CDR3 totals 19 residues. Trimming left V 1 base short and J 0 bases short, with 17 bases between. CDR3 loop: CASSLSPRVGSSGANVLTF. DNA of the CDR3: TGCGCCAGCAGCTTGAGTCCCAGGGTAGGTTCCTCTGGGGCCAACGTCCTGACTTTC. The full variable domain, completed using reference TRBV5-1 and TRBJ2-6, is KAGVTQTPRYLIKTRGQQVTLSCSPISGHRSVSWYQQTPGQGLQFLFEYFSETQRNKGNFPGRFSGRQFSNSRSEMNVSTLELGDSALYLCASSLSPRVGSSGANVLTFGAGSRLTVL.